Each of the 14 T cell receptor beta chains below was sequenced from the same sample in a study of post-analysis software for immune sequencing data. General study findings and limits: The five TRBV segments detected at higher frequency in patients than in controls included TRBV5-6, TRBV5-1 and TRBV20-1.

Which antigens these TCRs recognize remains unknown. Incorporated into the TCR beta cDNA libraries were unique molecular identifiers, which served to reduce PCR and sequencing biases. In TCRdb, the PCR reads were re-called with MiXCR into one record per CDR3 protein. The sample includes some 700,000 distinct CDR3 sequences, about 60% of them seen just once. The source material was blood. These receptors were collected from a girl aged 2 to 9 with multiple sclerosis.

This clonotype was counted between two and nine times. This rearrangement joins TRBV6-5 to TRBJ2-3; the D is unclear. Germline-derived CDR1 and CDR2 are MNHEY and SVGAGI. The V end lost 5 bases, the J end lost 6 bases, and 15 bases lay between the germline ends. This CDR3 is built from 14 residues. In nucleotides, the CDR3 is TGTGCCAGCAGTCCTCTTCCTTGGTCGGATACGCAGTATTTT. It specifies CASSPLPWSDTQYF.

This rearrangement joins TRBV29-1 to TRBJ1-1, with D possibly matching TRBD1 (5 bases). This CDR3 spans 14 amino acids. V gave up 7 bases and J gave up 7 bases, with 22 bases separating them. The germline CDR1 and CDR2 sequences are SQVTM and ANQGSEA. CDR3 bases: TGCAGCGCTACTGAAGCGGGGGGAGAATTTGAAGCTTTCTTT. It yields the protein CSATEAGGEFEAFF. The whole variable domain, filled in from reference TRBV29-1 and TRBJ1-1, reads SAVISQKPSRDICQRGTSLTIQCQVDSQVTMMFWYRQQPGQSLTLIATANQGSEATYESGFVIDKFPISRPNLTFSTLTVSNMSPEDSSIYLCSATEAGGEFEAFFGQGTRLTVV.

This chain connects TRBV4-3 to TRBJ1-1; perhaps TRBD1 as D (5 bases). This CDR3 is 12 amino acids long. The germline V gene has CDR1 LGHNA and CDR2 YSLEER. V shed 2 bases and J shed 7 bases, with 8 bases lying between them. The CDR3 nucleotides are TGCGCCAGCAGCCAACAGGGCCATGAAGCTTTCTTT. Its translation is CASSQQGHEAFF.

The rearrangement links TRBV4-1 to TRBJ2-7, with TRBD2 identical over 7 bases. Trimming cost V 4 bases and J 0 bases; bases outside gene matches: 9. The CDR3 runs 16 residues. The V gene's germline CDR1 is MGHRA and CDR2 YSYEKL. The chain's CDR3 is CASSRLADFLSYEQYF. In nucleotides, the CDR3 is TGCGCCAGCAGCCGGCTAGCGGATTTTCTCTCCTACGAGCAGTACTTC.

Only a few counts were recorded for this clonotype. The chain joins TRBV20-1 to TRBJ2-1; TRBD1 is a possible D gene (6 bases). This CDR3 contains 14 residues. Germline CDR1 and CDR2: DFQATT and SNEGSKA (reference sequence). The V and J ends lost 3 bases and 5 bases respectively, with 14 bases between them. The CDR3 nucleotides read TGCAGTGCTAGGATCAGGGGATCCAACAATGAGCAGTTCTTC. The encoded protein is CSARIRGSNNEQFF.

This clonotype was seen a few times. In DNA, the CDR3 is TGTGCCAGCAGCCAAGAATTCAGGACGGGGAAAGGAACAGATACGCAGTATTTT. Residues: CASSQEFRTGKGTDTQYF. The chain couples TRBV4-2 to TRBJ2-3; D may be TRBD2 (5 bases). Trimming removed 0 bases at V and 3 bases at J, with 19 bases between. Germline CDR1 reads LGHNA; CDR2 reads YNFKEQ. The CDR3 is made up of 18 amino acids.

The chain carries TRBV20-1 and TRBJ2-7; the D is unclear. The germline V and J ends were trimmed by 0 bases and 5 bases, with 8 bases remaining between them. From germline, CDR1 is DFQATT and CDR2 SNEGSKA (reference sequence). The CDR3 consists of 12 residues. Here the CDR3 DNA reads TGCAGTGCTAGAGACCGTATGGACGAGCAGTACTTC. Its protein product is CSARDRMDEQYF.

The CDR3 sequence is CASSPGLPHYNEQFF. CDR3 nucleotide sequence: TGTGCCAGCAGCCCTGGACTACCCCACTACAATGAGCAGTTCTTC. The gene calls are TRBV4-2 and TRBJ2-1, with D perhaps matching TRBD2 (6 bases). The CDR3 spans 15 residues. Per the germline V gene, CDR1 is LGHNA and CDR2 is YNFKEQ. Trimming pared 4 bases from V and 3 bases from J, leaving 13 bases between.

This chain joins TRBV5-6 and TRBJ2-1, with 8 bases aligning to TRBD2. The CDR3 sequence is 15 residues long. CDR1 SGHDT and CDR2 YYEEEE come from the germline V gene. The junction had 5 bases not matched to a gene; V was cut back by 4 bases and J by 2 bases. In DNA form, the CDR3 reads TGTGCCAGCAGCGTACTAGCGGTCACCTACAATGAGCAGTTCTTC. Amino acids: CASSVLAVTYNEQFF. Complete variable domain (other parts from reference TRBV5-6 and TRBJ2-1): DAGVTQSPTHLIKTRGQQVTLRCSPKSGHDTVSWYQQALGQGPQFIFQYYEEEERQRGNFPDRFSGHQFPNYSSELNVNALLLGDSALYLCASSVLAVTYNEQFFGPGTRLTVL.

V gene TRBV15 combines with J gene TRBJ2-1, with 12 positions matching TRBD2. CDR3 length equals 15 residues. Germline V gene lookup returns CDR1 LNHNV and CDR2 YYDKDF (reference sequence). The trim removed 5 bases at V and 7 bases at J, leaving 6 bases unmatched. In nucleotides, the CDR3 is TGTGCCACCAGCTCCCGGACTAGCGGGACGAATGAGCAGTTCTTC. Encoded protein: CATSSRTSGTNEQFF.

This clonotype appeared a few times. The rearrangement links TRBV5-1 to TRBJ2-3, with D perhaps assigned TRBD1 or TRBD2 (5 bases each). The CDR3 has 14 residues. Trimming removed 0 bases from V and 2 bases from J, with 7 bases in between. CDR1 and CDR2 (germline): SGHRS, YFSETQ. The CDR3 here is CASSLVGTTDTQYF. CDR3 coding DNA: TGCGCCAGCAGCTTGGTGGGGACCACAGATACGCAGTATTTT.

This sequence joins TRBV5-5 and TRBJ2-1; 8 nucleotides align to TRBD1. The CDR3 length is 15 residues. Germline CDR1 reads SGHKS; CDR2 reads YYEKEE (reference sequence). After removal of 4 bases from V and 6 bases from J, the junction contained 9 bases not matched to a gene. CDR3 DNA sequence: TGTGCCAGCAGCCGTCCGGGACAGGACACCAATGAGCAGTTCTTC. Protein product: CASSRPGQDTNEQFF.

The chain joins TRBV20-1 to TRBJ2-7; maybe TRBD1 (6 bases). Between the trimmed V and J ends, which lost 1 base and 0 bases, there was a span of 10 bases. Looked up from germline, CDR1 is DFQATT and CDR2 is SNEGSKA (reference sequence). The CDR3 spans 14 residues. The CDR3 DNA reads TGCAGTGCTAGAGCCGACAGGAGCTCCTACGAGCAGTACTTC. This translates into CSARADRSSYEQYF.

The chain recombines TRBV20-1 with TRBJ2-1; D gene uncertain. Germline V gene data show CDR1 as DFQATT and CDR2 as SNEGSKA (reference sequence). V lost 3 bases to trimming and J lost 3 bases, with 12 bases between them. The CDR3 consists of 14 residues. The CDR3 sequence: CSASLDLVYNEQFF. CDR3 in DNA: TGCAGTGCTAGTTTAGATTTAGTCTACAATGAGCAGTTCTTC.